A single count supports the clone carrying this T cell receptor beta chain. Its cognate antigen is unknown. The PCR made use of 60 Vbeta and 13 Jbeta primers. Some clones are missing from TCRdb's copy, which holds only in-frame ones; the method was immunoSEQ multiplex PCR. The sample consists of about 150,000 clones, over 75% of them appearing once. Germline CDR1 and CDR2: MNHNS and SASEGT. The CDR3 length is 14 residues. Trimming took 5 bases from V and 4 from J, leaving 13 bases between them. The data were taken from a study of cytomegalovirus exposure and HLA in healthy donors. Looking at the study overall: In an earlier analysis, 90 million to 130 million unique TCR beta sequences were found from some 200 million T cells. Counted in an early data release were tens of millions of unique TCRs from HLA-typed donors. Study-level points and caveats: Later analysis identified a missense DCLRE1C variant that was linked to TCR beta V- and J-gene trimming. Accurate predictions that matched the HLA-A and HLA-B alleles of most subjects were reportedly made from TCR beta sequences.

Material: PBMCs. The V and J genes are TRBV6-1 and TRBJ2-3; TRBD1 is a possible D gene (6 bases). The sequence was collected from a woman aged 30 to 39 in good health and CMV-seronegative. The CDR3 is CASSKGVGADTQYF. CDR3 sequence (DNA): TGTGCCAGCAGTAAGGGGGTAGGTGCAGATACGCAGTATTTT.